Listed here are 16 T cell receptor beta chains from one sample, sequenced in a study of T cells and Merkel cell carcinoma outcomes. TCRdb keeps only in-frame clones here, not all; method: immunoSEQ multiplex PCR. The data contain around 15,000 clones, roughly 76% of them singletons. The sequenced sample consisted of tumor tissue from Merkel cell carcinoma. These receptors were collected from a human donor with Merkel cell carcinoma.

The CDR3 nucleotides read TGTGCCAGCAGCCCAACCGGGGCCGTTGAGCAGTTCTTC. Amino acid sequence: CASSPTGAVEQFF. The chain has TRBV6-5 and TRBJ2-1; perhaps D is TRBD1 or TRBD2 (5 bases each). The CDR3 runs 13 residues. Germline assignment: CDR1 MNHEY and CDR2 SVGAGI. Trimming stripped 6 bases from V and 9 bases from J, with 15 bases between.

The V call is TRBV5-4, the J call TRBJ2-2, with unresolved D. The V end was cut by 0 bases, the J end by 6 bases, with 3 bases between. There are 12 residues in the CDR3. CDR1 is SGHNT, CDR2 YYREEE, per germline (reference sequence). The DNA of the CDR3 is TGTGCCAGCAGCTTGGCTGCCGGGGAGCTGTTTTTT. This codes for CASSLAAGELFF.

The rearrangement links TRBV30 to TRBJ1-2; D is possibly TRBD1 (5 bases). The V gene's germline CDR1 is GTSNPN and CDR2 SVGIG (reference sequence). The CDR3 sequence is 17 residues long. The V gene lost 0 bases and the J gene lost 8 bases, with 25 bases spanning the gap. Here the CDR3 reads CAWSVGGTRGNRRGYTF. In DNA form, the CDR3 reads TGTGCCTGGAGTGTGGGAGGGACCCGGGGGAATCGGCGGGGCTACACCTTC.

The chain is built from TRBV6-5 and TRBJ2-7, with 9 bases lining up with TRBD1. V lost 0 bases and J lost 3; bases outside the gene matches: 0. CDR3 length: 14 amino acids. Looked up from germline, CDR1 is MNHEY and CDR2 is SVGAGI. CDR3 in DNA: TGTGCCAGCAGTTACTCGGGACAGGGCTACGAGCAGTACTTC. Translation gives CASSYSGQGYEQYF.

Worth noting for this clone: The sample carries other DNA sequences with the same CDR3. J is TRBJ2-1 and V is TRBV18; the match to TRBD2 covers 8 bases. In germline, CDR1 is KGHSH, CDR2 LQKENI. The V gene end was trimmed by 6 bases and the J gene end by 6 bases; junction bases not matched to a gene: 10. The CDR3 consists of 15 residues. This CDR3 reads CASSPTSERVNEQFF. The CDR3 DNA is TGTGCCAGCTCTCCGACTAGCGAGAGGGTCAATGAGCAGTTCTTC.

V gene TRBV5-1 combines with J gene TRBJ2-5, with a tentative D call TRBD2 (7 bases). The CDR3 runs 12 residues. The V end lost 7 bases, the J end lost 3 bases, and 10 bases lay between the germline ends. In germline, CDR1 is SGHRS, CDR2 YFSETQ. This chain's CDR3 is CASGGAKETQYF. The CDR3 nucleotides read TGCGCCAGCGGGGGGGCGAAAGAGACCCAGTACTTC.

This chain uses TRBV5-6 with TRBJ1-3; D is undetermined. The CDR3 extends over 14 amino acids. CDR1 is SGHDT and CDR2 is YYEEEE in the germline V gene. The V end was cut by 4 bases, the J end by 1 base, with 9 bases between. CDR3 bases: TGTGCCAGCAGCCCCCGCGAATCTGGAAACACCATATATTTT. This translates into CASSPRESGNTIYF. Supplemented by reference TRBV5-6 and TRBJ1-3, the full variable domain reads DAGVTQSPTHLIKTRGQQVTLRCSPKSGHDTVSWYQQALGQGPQFIFQYYEEEERQRGNFPDRFSGHQFPNYSSELNVNALLLGDSALYLCASSPRESGNTIYFGEGSWLTVV.

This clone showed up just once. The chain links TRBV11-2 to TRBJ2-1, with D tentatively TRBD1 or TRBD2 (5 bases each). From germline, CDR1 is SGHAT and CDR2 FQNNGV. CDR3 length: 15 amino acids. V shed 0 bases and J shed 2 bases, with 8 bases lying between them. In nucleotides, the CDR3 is TGTGCCAGCAGCTTAGATCTGGGACCCTACAATGAGCAGTTCTTC. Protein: CASSLDLGPYNEQFF. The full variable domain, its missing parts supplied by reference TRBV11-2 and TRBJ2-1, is EAGVAQSPRYKIIEKRQSVAFWCNPISGHATLYWYQQILGQGPKLLIQFQNNGVVDDSQLPKDRFSAERLKGVDSTLKIQPAKLEDSAVYLCASSLDLGPYNEQFFGPGTRLTVL.

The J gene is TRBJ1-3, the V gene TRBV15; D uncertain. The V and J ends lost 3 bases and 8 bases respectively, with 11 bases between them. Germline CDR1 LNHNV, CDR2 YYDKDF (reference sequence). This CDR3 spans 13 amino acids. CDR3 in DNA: TGTGCCACCAGCAGGATTACTCTAGACACCATATATTTT. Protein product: CATSRITLDTIYF.

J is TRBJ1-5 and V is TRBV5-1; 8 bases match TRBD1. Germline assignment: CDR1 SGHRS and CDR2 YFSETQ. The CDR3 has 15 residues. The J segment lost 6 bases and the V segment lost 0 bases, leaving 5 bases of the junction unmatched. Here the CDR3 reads CASSLGQGAGQPQHF. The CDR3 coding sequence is TGCGCCAGCAGCTTGGGGCAGGGGGCTGGTCAGCCCCAGCATTTT.

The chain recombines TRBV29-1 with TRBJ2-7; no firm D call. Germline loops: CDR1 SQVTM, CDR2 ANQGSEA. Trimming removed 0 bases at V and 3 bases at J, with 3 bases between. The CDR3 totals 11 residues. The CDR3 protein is CSVEDRYEQYF. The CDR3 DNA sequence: TGCAGCGTTGAAGACCGCTACGAGCAGTACTTC.

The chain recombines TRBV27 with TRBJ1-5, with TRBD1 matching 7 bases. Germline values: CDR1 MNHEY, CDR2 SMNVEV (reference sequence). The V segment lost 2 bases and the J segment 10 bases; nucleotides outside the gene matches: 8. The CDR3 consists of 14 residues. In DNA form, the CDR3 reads TGTGCCAGCAGTTTAATAGGGGGCCCCGTCCCCCAGCATTTT. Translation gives CASSLIGGPVPQHF.

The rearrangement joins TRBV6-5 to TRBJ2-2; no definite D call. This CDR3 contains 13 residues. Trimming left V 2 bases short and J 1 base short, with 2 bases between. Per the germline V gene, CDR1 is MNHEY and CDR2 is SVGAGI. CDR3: CASSYKNTGELFF. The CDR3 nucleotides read TGTGCCAGCAGTTACAAGAACACCGGGGAGCTGTTTTTT.

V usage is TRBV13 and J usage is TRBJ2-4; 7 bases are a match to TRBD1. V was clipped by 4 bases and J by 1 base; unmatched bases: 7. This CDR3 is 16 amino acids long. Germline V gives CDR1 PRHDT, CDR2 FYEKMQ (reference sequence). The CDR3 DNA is TGTGCCAGCAGCTCTGCCGGGACAGAGGCCAAAAACATTCAGTACTTC. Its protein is CASSSAGTEAKNIQYF. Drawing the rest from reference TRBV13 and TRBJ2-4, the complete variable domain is AAGVIQSPRHLIKEKRETATLKCYPIPRHDTVYWYQQGPGQDPQFLISFYEKMQSDKGSIPDRFSAQQFSDYHSELNMSSLELGDSALYFCASSSAGTEAKNIQYFGAGTRLSVL.

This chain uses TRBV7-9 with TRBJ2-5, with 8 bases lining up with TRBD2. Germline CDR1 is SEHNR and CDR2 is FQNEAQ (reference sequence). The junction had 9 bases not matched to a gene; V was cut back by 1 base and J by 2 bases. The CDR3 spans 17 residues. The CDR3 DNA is TGTGCCAGCAGCTTAGAGGTGGTACAGCGGGGGCAAGAGACCCAGTACTTC. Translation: CASSLEVVQRGQETQYF.

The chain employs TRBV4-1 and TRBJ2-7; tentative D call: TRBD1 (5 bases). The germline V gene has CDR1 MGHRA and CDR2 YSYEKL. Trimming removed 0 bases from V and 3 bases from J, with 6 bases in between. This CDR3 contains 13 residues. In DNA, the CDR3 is TGCGCCAGCAGCCAAGATCAGGGCTACGAGCAGTACTTC. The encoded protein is CASSQDQGYEQYF.